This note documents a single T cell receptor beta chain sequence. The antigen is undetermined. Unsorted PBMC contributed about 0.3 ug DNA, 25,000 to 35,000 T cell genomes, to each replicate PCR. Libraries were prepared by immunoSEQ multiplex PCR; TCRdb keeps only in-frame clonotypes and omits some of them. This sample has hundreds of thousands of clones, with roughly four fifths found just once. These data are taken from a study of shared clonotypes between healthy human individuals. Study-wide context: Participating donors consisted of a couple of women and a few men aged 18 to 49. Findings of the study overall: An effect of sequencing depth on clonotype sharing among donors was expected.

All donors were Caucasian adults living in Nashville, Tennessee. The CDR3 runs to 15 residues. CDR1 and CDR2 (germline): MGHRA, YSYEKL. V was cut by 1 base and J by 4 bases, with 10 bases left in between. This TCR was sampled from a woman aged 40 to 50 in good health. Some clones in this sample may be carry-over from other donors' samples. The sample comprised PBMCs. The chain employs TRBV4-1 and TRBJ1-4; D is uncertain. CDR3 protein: CASSQVTQFNEKLFF. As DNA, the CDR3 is TGCGCCAGCAGCCAAGTAACACAGTTTAATGAAAAACTGTTTTTT.